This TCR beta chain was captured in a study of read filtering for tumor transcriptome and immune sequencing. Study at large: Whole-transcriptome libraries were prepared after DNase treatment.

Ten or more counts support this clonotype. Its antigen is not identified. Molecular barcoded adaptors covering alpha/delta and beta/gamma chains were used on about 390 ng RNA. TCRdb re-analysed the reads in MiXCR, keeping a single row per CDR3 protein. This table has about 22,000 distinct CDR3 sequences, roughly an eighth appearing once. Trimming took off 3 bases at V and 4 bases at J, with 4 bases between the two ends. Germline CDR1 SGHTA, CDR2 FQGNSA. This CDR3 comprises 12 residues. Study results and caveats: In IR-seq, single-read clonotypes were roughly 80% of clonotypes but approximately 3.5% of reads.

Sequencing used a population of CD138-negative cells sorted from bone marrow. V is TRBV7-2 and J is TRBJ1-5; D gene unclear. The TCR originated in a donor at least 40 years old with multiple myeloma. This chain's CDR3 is CASSFWNQPQHF. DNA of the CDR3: TGTGCCAGCAGCTTCTGGAATCAGCCCCAGCATTTT.